These T cell receptor beta chains were read from a single sample in a study of T cell responses to AZD1222 COVID-19 vaccine. Method: immunoSEQ multiplex PCR; TCRdb's copy keeps in-frame clones and lacks some. The sample lists under 130,000 clones, roughly 90% occurring once. The sample was peripheral blood, taken on day 0 of AZD1222 vaccination. The origin of the receptors is an adult in good health. Each CDR3 is given with its conserved first and last residue. Fields, in order: D gene, clone size, V gene, J gene, CDR3 DNA, CDR3 protein. D genes are given only for firm matches. Size is stated for part of the rows, as once, few or many counts, or as a class when the clone is expanded.

>TRBD1|.|TRBV9|TRBJ2-3
TGTGCCAGCAGCGTCGGACAGGGGGTCGCAGATACGCAGTATTTT
CASSVGQGVADTQYF
>.|.|TRBV30|TRBJ1-2
TGTGCCTGGAGTGGGGGCTATGGCTACACCTTC
CAWSGGYGYTF
>.|.|TRBV19|TRBJ2-1
TGTGCCAGTAGTATAGACGATTGGCCCAAGTTCGGTGAGCAGTTCTTC
CASSIDDWPKFGEQFF
>.|.|TRBV7-9|TRBJ2-3
TGTGCCAGCAGCTTACGCCTAGGACACACAGATACGCAGTATTTT
CASSLRLGHTDTQYF
>.|.|TRBV30|TRBJ1-6
TGTGCCTGGAGTGTTCCACGGCCGAATTCACCCCTCCACTTT
CAWSVPRPNSPLHF
>.|medium-sized|TRBV6-4|TRBJ2-2
TGTGCCAGCAGTGAGCGGGACACCGGGGAGCTGTTTTTT
CASSERDTGELFF
>.|.|TRBV5-1|TRBJ2-3
TGCGCCAGCAGCTTGGGCTCACCTAGCACAGATACGCAGTATTTT
CASSLGSPSTDTQYF
>TRBD1|.|TRBV6-2/TRBV6-3|TRBJ1-5
TGTGCCAGCAGTTACTCCCCGACAGGGGGTAGGGATCAGCCCCAGCATTTT
CASSYSPTGGRDQPQHF
>TRBD2|.|TRBV4-2|TRBJ2-3
TGTGCCAGCAGCCAAGATCCTAGCGGGAGAGTGGGGAAGTATTTT
CASSQDPSGRVGKYF
>.|.|TRBV30|TRBJ1-1
TGTGCCTGGATGGGCGACACGAGCTATGAAGCTTTCTTT
CAWMGDTSYEAFF
>.|once|TRBV7-8|TRBJ1-2
TGTGCCAGCAGCTTAGGTGTCGCCACTAACTATGGCTACACCTTC
CASSLGVATNYGYTF
>.|few|TRBV13|TRBJ2-2
TGTGCCAGCAGCTTAGATCGTGGTTTCGGGGAGCTGTTTTTT
CASSLDRGFGELFF
>TRBD2|.|TRBV14|TRBJ2-3
TGTGCCAGCAGACTAGCGGGGGGCACAGATACGCAGTATTTT
CASRLAGGTDTQYF
>.|.|TRBV5-1|TRBJ2-1
TGCGCCAGCAGGGAGGGGGCTGGCAATGAGCAGTTCTTC
CASREGAGNEQFF
>TRBD2|.|TRBV2|TRBJ2-7
TGTGCCAGCACTCCGGGACTAGCATCCTACGAGCAGTACTTC
CASTPGLASYEQYF
>.|.|TRBV19|TRBJ1-5
TGTGCCAGTTCCTCTGGGGGGGACCATCAGCCCCAGCATTTT
CASSSGGDHQPQHF
>TRBD1|.|TRBV5-6|TRBJ1-4
TGTGCCAGCAGCTTGTTTCAGGGGGCGACGGTTTATGAAAAACTGTTTTTT
CASSLFQGATVYEKLFF
>.|.|TRBV19|TRBJ1-4
TGTGCCAGTAGTCGGGGGCGCTTAGAAAAACTGTTTTTT
CASSRGRLEKLFF
>.|.|TRBV7-2|TRBJ2-2
TGTGCCAGCAGTCGTAAGGGGGGGCCGGGCACCGGGGAGCTGTTTTTT
CASSRKGGPGTGELFF
>TRBD1|.|TRBV30|TRBJ1-2
TGTGCCTGGACCTCGGGACAGGGGGCTGGTGGCTACACCTTC
CAWTSGQGAGGYTF
>TRBD2|.|TRBV11-1|TRBJ2-1
TGTGCCAGCGGGGTATACGGGGGGAATGAGCAGTTCTTC
CASGVYGGNEQFF
>.|.|TRBV5-6|TRBJ1-6
TGTGCCAGCAGCTTGGTGGGTTTCGATAATTCACCCCTCCACTTT
CASSLVGFDNSPLHF
>.|.|TRBV5-1|TRBJ1-1
TGCGCCAGCAGCTTACCAGTGAACACTGAAGCTTTCTTT
CASSLPVNTEAFF
>.|.|TRBV9|TRBJ2-7
TGTGCCAGCACCCGTGGGGACGGGTCTGGCGCCTACGAGCAGTACTTC
CASTRGDGSGAYEQYF
>.|few|TRBV2|TRBJ1-5
TGTGCCAGCACCTCTATGCACACGAATCAGCCCCAGCATTTT
CASTSMHTNQPQHF
>TRBD1|.|TRBV4-2|TRBJ1-2
TGTGCCAGCAGCCCCCGGGACAGGGGAACGCCGAATTATGGCTACACCTTC
CASSPRDRGTPNYGYTF
>.|.|TRBV12-5|TRBJ1-1
TGTGCTAGTGGTTTCGGTCTCGACACTGAAGCTTTCTTT
CASGFGLDTEAFF
>TRBD1|.|TRBV28|TRBJ1-2
TGTGCCAGCAGTTTAAATTCCCTGGGACAGTCTTATGGCTACACCTTC
CASSLNSLGQSYGYTF
>.|.|TRBV9|TRBJ1-2
TGTGCCAGCAGCGCCGGGTCTGGCTACACCTTC
CASSAGSGYTF
>.|.|TRBV16|TRBJ1-1
TGTGCCAGCAGCCAGGGTCAGAACACTGAAGCTTTCTTT
CASSQGQNTEAFF
>.|.|TRBV7-2|TRBJ1-6
TGTGCCAGCAGCTTACTTGGTAGGGGAAATTCACCCCTCCACTTT
CASSLLGRGNSPLHF
>TRBD1|once|TRBV28|TRBJ1-5
TGTGCCAGCACCCTTAGCCCGGGACAGGCCACTGGGGGAAGCAATCAGCCCCAGCATTTT
CASTLSPGQATGGSNQPQHF
>.|once|TRBV5-1|TRBJ1-2
TGCGCCAGCAGCTCCGGGCAAAACGGGAACTATGGCTACACCTTC
CASSSGQNGNYGYTF
>TRBD1|.|TRBV30|TRBJ1-3
TGTGCCTGGAGTCGCGAAGGGGGCTACTCTGGAAACACCATATATTTT
CAWSREGGYSGNTIYF
>TRBD2|.|TRBV10-3|TRBJ2-1
TGTGCGTCGGCTAGCGGATACAATGAGCAGTTCTTC
CASASGYNEQFF
>.|.|TRBV27|TRBJ1-1
TGTGCCAGCAGTACCCGGCGGCTTATTATGGCGGTGGCTGAAGCTTTCTTT
CASSTRRLIMAVAEAFF
>.|.|TRBV25-1|TRBJ1-1
TGTGCCAGCAGTGAAACTCCCTGGGACACTGAAGCTTTCTTT
CASSETPWDTEAFF